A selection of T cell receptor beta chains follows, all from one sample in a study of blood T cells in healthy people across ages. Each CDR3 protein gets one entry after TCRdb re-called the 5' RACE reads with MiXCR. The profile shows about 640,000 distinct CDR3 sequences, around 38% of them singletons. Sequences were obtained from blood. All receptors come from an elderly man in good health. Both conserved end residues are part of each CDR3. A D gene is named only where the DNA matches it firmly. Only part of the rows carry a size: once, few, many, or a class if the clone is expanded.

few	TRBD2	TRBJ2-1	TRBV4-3	CASSRRLAGGQDNEQFF	TGCGCCAGCAGCCGGAGACTAGCGGGGGGGCAGGACAATGAGCAGTTCTTC
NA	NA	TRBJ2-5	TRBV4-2	CASSLFSGSQETQYF	TGTGCCAGCAGCCTTTTTTCAGGGTCTCAGGAGACCCAGTACTTC
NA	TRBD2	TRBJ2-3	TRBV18	CASSGGLAGSTDTQYF	TGTGCCAGCTCGGGAGGGCTAGCGGGAAGCACAGATACGCAGTATTTT
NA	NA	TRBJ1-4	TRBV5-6	CASSLVTRRSNEKLFF	TGTGCCAGCAGCTTGGTTACCCGAAGAAGTAATGAAAAACTGTTTTTT
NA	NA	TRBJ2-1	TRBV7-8	CASSPTRRSSYNEQFF	TGTGCCAGCAGCCCCACACGACGGAGCTCCTACAATGAGCAGTTCTTC
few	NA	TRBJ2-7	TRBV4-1	CASSQVGWGEQYF	TGCGCCAGCAGCCAAGTGGGCTGGGGCGAGCAGTACTTC
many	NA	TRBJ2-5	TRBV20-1	CSARVLPQQETQYF	TGCAGTGCTAGAGTACTACCCCAGCAAGAGACCCAGTACTTC
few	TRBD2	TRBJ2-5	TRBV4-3	CASSQDRAGRRETQYF	TGCGCCAGCAGCCAAGATCGAGCGGGGCGTAGGGAGACCCAGTACTTC
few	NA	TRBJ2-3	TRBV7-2	CASSLSYADTQYF	TGTGCCAGCAGCTTATCCTATGCAGATACGCAGTATTTT
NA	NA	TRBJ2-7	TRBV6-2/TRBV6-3	CASRAGTNSYEQYF	TGTGCCAGCAGGGCCGGGACCAACTCCTACGAGCAGTACTTC
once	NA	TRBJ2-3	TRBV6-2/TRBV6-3	CASTWGQDTQYF	TGTGCCAGCACTTGGGGGCAAGATACGCAGTATTTT
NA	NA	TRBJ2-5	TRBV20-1	CSASVGGRPSETQYF	TGCAGTGCTAGCGTGGGCGGGCGCCCTTCGGAGACCCAGTACTTC
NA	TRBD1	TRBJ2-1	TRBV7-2	CASSLLRGRVEQFF	TGTGCCAGCAGCCTCCTTAGGGGGCGCGTTGAGCAGTTCTTC
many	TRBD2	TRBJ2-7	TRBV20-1	CSARVVTSGRASYEQYF	TGCAGTGCTAGAGTCGTGACTAGCGGGAGGGCGTCCTACGAGCAGTACTTC
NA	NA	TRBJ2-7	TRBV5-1	CASSDGTPNYEQYF	TGCGCCAGCAGCGACGGGACACCGAACTACGAGCAGTACTTC
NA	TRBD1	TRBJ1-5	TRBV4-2	CASSQFDRGVGNQPQHF	TGTGCCAGCAGCCAATTCGACAGGGGGGTTGGCAATCAGCCCCAGCATTTT
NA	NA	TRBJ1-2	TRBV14	CASSHTTDRIGYGYTF	TGTGCCAGCAGCCATACCACCGACAGGATTGGCTATGGCTACACCTTC
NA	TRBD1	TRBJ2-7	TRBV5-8	CASSSGQGKPPNEQYF	TGTGCCAGCAGCTCCGGACAGGGGAAGCCCCCTAACGAGCAGTACTTC
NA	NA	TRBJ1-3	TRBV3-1	CASSQVFRGSGNTIYF	TGTGCCAGCAGCCAAGTATTCAGGGGCTCTGGAAACACCATATATTTT
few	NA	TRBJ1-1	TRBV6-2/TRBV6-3	CASSPSGGKNTEAFF	TGTGCCAGCAGTCCGTCCGGGGGAAAGAACACTGAAGCTTTCTTT
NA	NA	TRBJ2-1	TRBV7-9	CASSLGFGSSYNEQFF	TGTGCCAGCAGCTTAGGGTTCGGTAGCTCCTACAATGAGCAGTTCTTC
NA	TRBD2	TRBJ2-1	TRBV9	CASSVWGTSGGAYNEQFF	TGTGCCAGCAGCGTCTGGGGGACTAGCGGGGGGGCCTACAATGAGCAGTTCTTC
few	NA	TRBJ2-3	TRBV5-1	CASSLQGFSTDTQYF	TGCGCCAGCAGCCTACAGGGATTTAGCACAGATACGCAGTATTTT
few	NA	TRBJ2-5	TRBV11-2	CASSLFDEQYF	TGTGCCAGCAGTTTATTCGATGAGCAGTACTTC
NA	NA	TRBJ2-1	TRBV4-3	CANSQENVGDEQFF	TGCGCCAACAGCCAAGAGAATGTGGGGGATGAGCAGTTCTTC
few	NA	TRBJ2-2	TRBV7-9	CASRVSGYTGELFF	TGTGCCAGCAGGGTTAGCGGATACACCGGGGAGCTGTTTTTT